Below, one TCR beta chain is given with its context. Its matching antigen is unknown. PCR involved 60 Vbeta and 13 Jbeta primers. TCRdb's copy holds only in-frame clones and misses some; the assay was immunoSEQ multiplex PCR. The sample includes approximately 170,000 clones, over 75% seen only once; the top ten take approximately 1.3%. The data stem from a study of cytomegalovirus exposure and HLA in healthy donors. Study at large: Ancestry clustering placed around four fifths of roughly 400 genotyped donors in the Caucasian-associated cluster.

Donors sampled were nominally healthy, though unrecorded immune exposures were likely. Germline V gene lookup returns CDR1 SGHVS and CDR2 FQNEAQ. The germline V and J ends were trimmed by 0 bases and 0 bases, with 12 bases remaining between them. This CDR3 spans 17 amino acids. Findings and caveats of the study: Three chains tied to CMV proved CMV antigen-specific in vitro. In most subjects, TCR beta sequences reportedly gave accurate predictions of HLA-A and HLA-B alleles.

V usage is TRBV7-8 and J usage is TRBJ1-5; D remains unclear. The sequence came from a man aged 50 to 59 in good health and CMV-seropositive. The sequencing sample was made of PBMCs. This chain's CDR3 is CASSLAHRGSSNQPQHF. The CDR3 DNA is TGTGCCAGCAGCTTAGCGCATCGGGGATCTAGCAATCAGCCCCAGCATTTT.